This is a list of T cell receptor beta chains from one sample in a study of cytomegalovirus exposure and HLA in healthy donors. Assay: immunoSEQ multiplex PCR; the TCRdb copy retains only in-frame clones and omits some. This table has 70,000 to 95,000 clones, roughly 81% appearing once. Input material: PBMCs. These receptors all stem from a woman aged 25 to 45 in good health and CMV-seronegative. Each CDR3 is given with its conserved first and last residue. A D gene is named only where the DNA matches it firmly. Expanded clones get a size class; other rows say once, few or many, or leave the size out.

size	D	V	J	CDR3
NA	NA	TRBV5-1	TRBJ1-1	CASSLLAQDLNTEAFF
NA	NA	TRBV4-1	TRBJ2-7	CASRKSGSSYEQYF
NA	TRBD2	TRBV6-5	TRBJ2-3	CASRFLAAGTDTQYF
NA	TRBD1	TRBV18	TRBJ1-1	CASSPIHQGANTEAFF
NA	NA	TRBV5-5	TRBJ2-2	CASSLLLGALAGELFF
NA	TRBD1	TRBV27	TRBJ2-2	CASSFLTGWAGELFF
NA	TRBD2	TRBV19	TRBJ2-5	CASTGTSGAQETQYF
NA	NA	TRBV9	TRBJ2-5	CASSVGGSGGRQETQYF
once	TRBD2	TRBV19	TRBJ2-3	CASRPLAATTDTQYF
NA	TRBD2	TRBV5-1	TRBJ2-5	CASSLTSGRVWETQYF
NA	NA	TRBV6-5	TRBJ1-4	CASSKTRVVEKLFF
NA	NA	TRBV5-4	TRBJ2-7	CASSPTGGRNEQYF
NA	TRBD1	TRBV30	TRBJ1-4	CAWSKGQGAGEKLFF
NA	TRBD2	TRBV7-8	TRBJ2-3	CASSLKREGTDTQYF
few	NA	TRBV28	TRBJ1-1	CASSFRNTEAFF
NA	TRBD2	TRBV4-2	TRBJ2-3	CASSPSSGSITSTDTQYF
NA	NA	TRBV11-2	TRBJ2-3	CASSLGHGSVSTDTQYF
few	NA	TRBV10-2	TRBJ2-1	CASSEGARRFNEQFF
NA	NA	TRBV4-1	TRBJ1-5	CASSQGSGEPQHF
NA	NA	TRBV19	TRBJ1-4	CASSHRSRNEKLFF
NA	NA	TRBV19	TRBJ1-1	CASSTAGLGGRDHEAFF
few	NA	TRBV10-3	TRBJ2-7	CAISERPGGTYEQYF
NA	NA	TRBV10-3	TRBJ2-7	CAIRDSNSYEQYF
NA	NA	TRBV11-2	TRBJ1-3	CASSLGGSPGNTIYF
NA	NA	TRBV5-1	TRBJ2-2	CASSPGQGELFF
NA	NA	TRBV10-1	TRBJ2-2	CASSRLPPRGTGELFF
NA	TRBD1	TRBV6-4	TRBJ1-2	CASSGDRGSGGYTF
NA	NA	TRBV7-9	TRBJ2-1	CASGLGGELPGNEQFF
NA	TRBD1	TRBV11-2	TRBJ1-4	CASTADRGRGEKLFF
once	NA	TRBV7-9	TRBJ2-1	CASSLAAAQPRTGLAPFF
NA	TRBD2	TRBV29-1	TRBJ2-1	CSVGGSGRAGSYNEQFF
few	TRBD2	TRBV19	TRBJ2-3	CASGGSGTDTQYF
NA	TRBD1	TRBV7-2	TRBJ1-3	CASSTGTGVISAGNTIYF
NA	TRBD2	TRBV5-6	TRBJ2-2	CASSFPILAGEVGELFF
once	NA	TRBV6-1	TRBJ2-6	CASSDDSSGANVLTF
NA	NA	TRBV19	TRBJ2-7	CASSMRFSSYEQYF
NA	NA	TRBV29-1	TRBJ2-5	CSVGGNKEGSETQYF
few	NA	TRBV7-2	TRBJ1-5	CASSVRGNQPQHF
NA	NA	TRBV5-6	TRBJ2-7	CASSFYFSRGSEQYF